This entry features one TCR beta chain sequence. Its antigen specificity is not known. No clone much larger than this one lies a single base away; base qualities are absent. The sample comes from a study of blood T cell repertoires in COVID-19 (dated by TCRdb to the early 2020s). With respect to the entire study: Samples covering the acute and convalescent phases of COVID-19 were provided by collaborators in the United States, Italy and Spain. The material from the prospective study consisted of cDNA or gDNA derived from T cells, B-cell-depleted T cells, or PBMCs. Subjects who had been exposed to COVID-19, were actively infected with it, or had recovered from it provided the deeply sampled blood TCRbeta repertoires that made up the dataset. The repertoires were released in a freely available public database intended as a resource for research on the immune response to SARS-CoV-2. The samples were drawn from two sources: the first 160 participants of the ongoing ImmuneRACE study, and 1,254 subjects contributed by 6 global collaborators. Sample metadata almost always included a de-identified subject ID, COVID-19 status, age in years and sex. HLA class I and class II types, where available, came from metadata supplied by the sample provider rather than from assay-based typing. Results and caveats for the whole study, not just this receptor: Clinical and demographic metadata were provided uncurated, with the amount varying by source and participant.

CDR3 length: 12 amino acids, cysteine to phenylalanine. The sequence is cut down to CDR3 DNA, 36 bases in frame from base 1. The junction carries 9 bases between V and J, which are trimmed by 3 bases and 6 bases respectively. CDR1 LGHNA and CDR2 YSLEER are derived from the germline V gene. TCRbeta CDR3 regions were amplified from genomic DNA using the immunoSEQ Assay, a bias-controlled multiplex PCR. The authors' analysis ran thus. Within the assay, amplification of reference gene primers was used to estimate how many nucleated cells each sample contained. To quantify the absolute abundance of each unique TCRbeta CDR3 rearrangement, sequence reads were collapsed and filtered. Productive Simpson clonality was computed per sample as the square root of Simpson's diversity index over productive rearrangements. The source is immuneACCESS, and TCRdb retained only in-frame sequences with V and J called. Part of the clones is not carried over; for the studies checked, unresolved V genes explain less than half of this, and the remainder is unexplained. The D gene and trimming were derived from the DNA, and the V and J assignments and clone size from that table. The sample table contains fewer than 350,000 clones; only one count was recorded for roughly 86% of them. The ten largest clones represent 9.9% of the sample.

One collaborating source in Seattle enrolled patients during active infection and followed them longitudinally through the course of disease. Whole blood was collected in K2EDTA tubes by collaborating institutions according to the institutions' own protocols. For TCRbeta analysis, collaborators shipped samples as frozen whole blood, isolated PBMCs, or DNA extracted from either of those sample types. Sequenced sample: peripheral blood. The chain couples TRBV4-3 to TRBJ2-7; perhaps TRBD2 is the D gene, with 5 bases matching. This receptor was obtained from a man under 40 with COVID-19, enrolled during active disease. The DNA reads TGCGCCAGCAGCCAGAGAGGAGGCGAGCAGTACTTC. The encoded protein is CASSQRGGEQYF.